The following is a T cell receptor beta chain sequence with its context. Its cognate antigen has yet to be identified. No base-level quality is on record; no much larger clone is a single base apart. These data belong to a study of blood T cell repertoires in COVID-19 (dated by TCRdb to 2018 to 2021). Background on the whole study: Samples from collaborators originated in the United States, Italy and Spain and spanned both the acute and convalescent phases of COVID-19. Sample metadata almost always included a de-identified subject ID, COVID-19 status, age in years and sex. The prospective study material was composed of cDNA or gDNA derived from T cells, B-cell-depleted T cells, or PBMCs. Where available, HLA class I and class II types were obtained from metadata supplied by the sample provider rather than from assay-based typing. The repertoires were made available in a free public database intended to serve as a resource for research on the immune response to SARS-CoV-2. The samples were drawn from two sources: the first 160 participants of the ongoing ImmuneRACE study, and approximately 1,300 subjects contributed by 6 global collaborators. The dataset comprised deeply sampled blood TCRbeta repertoires from subjects exposed to, actively infected with, or recovered from COVID-19. General findings and caveats noted by the study authors: How much clinical and demographic metadata was included differed by source and by participant, and the metadata was provided uncurated.

One collaborating source in Seattle enrolled patients during active infection and followed them longitudinally through the course of disease. The collaborating institutions used their own protocols to collect whole blood in K2EDTA tubes. Collaborator samples were shipped for TCRbeta analysis as frozen whole blood, isolated PBMCs, or DNA extracted from either sample type. TCRbeta CDR3 regions were amplified from genomic DNA by means of the immunoSEQ Assay, a bias-controlled multiplex PCR. As for the authors' bioinformatics: The number of nucleated cells in each sample was estimated from the amplification of reference gene primers within the assay. To quantify the absolute abundance of each unique TCRbeta CDR3 rearrangement, sequence reads were collapsed and filtered. For each sample, productive Simpson clonality was calculated by taking the square root of Simpson's diversity index across productive rearrangements. What TCRdb holds here is the immuneACCESS table cut down to in-frame rearrangements. Part of the clones is not present; checked against another copy, under half of the missing clones reflect an unresolved V gene, and the others are unexplained. D and trimming come from the DNA, and the V and J calls and clone size come from that table. This sample holds roughly 100,000 clones; 75% to 90% were observed only once. Clones ranked in the top ten supply 5% to 6.5% of the sample.

Between the V and J ends, shortened by 3 bases and 0 bases respectively, the junction contains 12 bases. Including the terminal cysteine and phenylalanine, the CDR3 comprises 14 residues. Here the CDR3 DNA is all that survives: 42 bases in frame from base 1. CDR1 and CDR2 are drawn from the germline V gene (reference sequence): GTSNPN, SVGIG. Recombination connected TRBV30 to TRBJ2-7; a tentative D match to TRBD1 spans 6 bases. This sequence originates from a woman between 45 and 65 years old with COVID-19, enrolled during active disease. The sample consisted of peripheral blood. The CDR3: CAWRPDRTSYEQYF. The nucleotides read TGTGCCTGGAGGCCAGACAGGACCTCCTACGAGCAGTACTTC.